This T cell receptor (beta chain) is drawn from a study of CD8 T cells in Susac syndrome. Random hexamers primed reverse transcription of about 0.5 to 1 ug RNA. One entry per CDR3 protein results from TCRdb running MiXCR on the immunoSEQ multiplex PCR reads. This table holds approximately 200,000 distinct CDR3 sequences, 85% to 95% found once. Trimming took 2 bases from V and 6 from J; bases not matched to a gene: 10. The CDR3 consists of 15 residues. Germline assignment: CDR1 SQVTM and CDR2 ANQGSEA. The chain couples TRBV29-1 to TRBJ1-2; 9 bases are shared with TRBD1. The sample taken for sequencing was CD4+ T cells from PBMCs. The receptor comes from a human donor with multiple sclerosis. The CDR3 DNA follows: TGCAGCGTTGAACGACGGACAGGGGCGGTCGATGGCTACACCTTC. This sequence encodes CSVERRTGAVDGYTF.